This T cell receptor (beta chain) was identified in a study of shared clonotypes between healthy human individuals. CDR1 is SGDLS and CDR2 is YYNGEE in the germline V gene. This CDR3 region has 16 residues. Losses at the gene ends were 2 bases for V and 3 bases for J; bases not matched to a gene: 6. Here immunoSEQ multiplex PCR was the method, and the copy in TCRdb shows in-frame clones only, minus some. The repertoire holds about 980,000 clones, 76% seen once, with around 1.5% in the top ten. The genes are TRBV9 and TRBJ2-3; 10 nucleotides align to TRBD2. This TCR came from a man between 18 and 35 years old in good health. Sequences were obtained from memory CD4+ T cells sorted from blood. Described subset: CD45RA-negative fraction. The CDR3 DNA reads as TGTGCCAGCAGCGTCGAGCGGGGGGGTAAAACAGATACGCAGTATTTT. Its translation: CASSVERGGKTDTQYF.